The sequence of this TCR beta chain was determined in a study of identical twins. CDR1 is SNHLY, CDR2 FYNNEI, per germline. The V and J ends lost 2 bases and 0 bases respectively, with 16 bases between them. The CDR3 runs 18 residues. TCRdb re-called the 5' RACE reads with MiXCR, one entry per CDR3 protein. The sample yields some 660,000 distinct CDR3 sequences, around 8.3% seen once. The data were also submitted as part of a second study, on yellow fever vaccine responses in identical twins. That report adds: Twins' vaccine T cell response reportedly seemed partly convergent, partly personalized.

The genes are TRBV2 and TRBJ2-2; D is tentatively TRBD1 or TRBD2 (5 bases each). The sequenced material came from PBMCs. This receptor was obtained from a woman aged 18-29 years in good health. This chain's CDR3 is CASSEFWDGNSNTGELFF. CDR3 sequence (DNA): TGTGCCAGCAGTGAATTCTGGGACGGCAACTCGAACACCGGGGAGCTGTTTTTT.